What follows is one T cell receptor (beta chain) and its context. These data originate in a study of CD8 T cells in Susac syndrome. The CDR3 consists of 14 residues. The germline V gene encodes CDR1 LGHDT and CDR2 YNNKEL (reference sequence). The V segment lost 4 bases and the J segment 5 bases; nucleotides outside the gene matches: 5. Random hexamers primed reverse transcription of about 0.45 to 1 ug RNA. A single record per CDR3 protein comes from TCRdb applying MiXCR to the immunoSEQ multiplex PCR reads. This table has around 160,000 distinct CDR3 sequences, 93% appearing once. Sample: CD4+ T cells from PBMCs. The TCR comes from a human donor in good health. The chain carries TRBV3-1 and TRBJ1-1; 9 bases agree with TRBD1. CDR3 DNA: TGTGCCAGCAGCCGACAGGGGGATCGGACTGAAGCTTTCTTT. It codes for CASSRQGDRTEAFF.